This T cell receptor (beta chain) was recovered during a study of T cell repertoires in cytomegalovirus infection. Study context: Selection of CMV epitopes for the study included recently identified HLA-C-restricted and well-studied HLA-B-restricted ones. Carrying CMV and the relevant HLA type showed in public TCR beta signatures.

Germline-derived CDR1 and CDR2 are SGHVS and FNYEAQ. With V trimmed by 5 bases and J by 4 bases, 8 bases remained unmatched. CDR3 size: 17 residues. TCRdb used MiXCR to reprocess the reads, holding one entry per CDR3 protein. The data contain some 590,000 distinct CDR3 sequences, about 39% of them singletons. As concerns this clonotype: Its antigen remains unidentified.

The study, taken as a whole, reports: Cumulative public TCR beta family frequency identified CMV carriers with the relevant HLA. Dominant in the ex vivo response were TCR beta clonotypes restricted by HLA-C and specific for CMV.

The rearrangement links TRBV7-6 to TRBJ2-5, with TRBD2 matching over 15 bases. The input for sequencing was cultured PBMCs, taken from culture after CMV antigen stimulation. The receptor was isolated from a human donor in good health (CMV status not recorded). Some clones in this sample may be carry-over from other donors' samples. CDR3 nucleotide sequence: TGTGCCAGCAGCCGAGGGACTAGCGGGGGGCGGGGAGAGACCCAGTACTTC. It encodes CASSRGTSGGRGETQYF.